The 8 T cell receptor beta chains below come from one sample, sequenced in a study of immune evolution from preneoplasia to lung adenocarcinoma. The method was immunoSEQ multiplex PCR; TCRdb's version includes in-frame clones alone and lacks a portion of them. The sample includes over 30,000 clones, 74% of them seen just once. Sequencing input: FFPE invasive lung adenocarcinoma tissue. The receptors here all came from a person aged 55 to 75 with lung adenocarcinoma.

V and J are TRBV9 and TRBJ2-1; the D gene is possibly TRBD2 (6 bases). V gave up 0 bases and J gave up 2 bases, with 12 bases separating them. Germline CDR1 and CDR2: SGDLS and YYNGEE. This CDR3 contains 16 residues. The CDR3 DNA reads TGTGCCAGCAGCGTAGGCGGGACGAAAACCTACAATGAGCAGTTCTTC. Translation gives CASSVGGTKTYNEQFF.

This clone counts as medium-sized. This chain uses TRBV5-1 with TRBJ1-2; 9 nucleotides match TRBD1. Germline lookup yields CDR1 SGHRS and CDR2 YFSETQ. The V and J ends lost 4 bases and 5 bases, in that order; junction bases with no gene match: 6. The CDR3 consists of 14 residues. CDR3 amino acids: CASSRDRDRYGYTF. DNA of the CDR3: TGCGCCAGCAGCCGGGACAGGGATCGGTATGGCTACACCTTC.

This sequence joins TRBV30 and TRBJ1-3; D is uncertain. V lost 4 bases and J 0 bases, leaving 10 bases between the germline ends. The CDR3 runs to 14 residues. From germline, CDR1 is GTSNPN and CDR2 SVGIG (reference sequence). The CDR3 DNA sequence: TGTGCCTGGACCCAGCAGCTCTCTGGAAACACCATATATTTT. Amino acids: CAWTQQLSGNTIYF.

The chain joins TRBV11-1 to TRBJ1-1; a weak D match, TRBD1 (6 bases). Germline CDR1 SGHAT, CDR2 FQDESV (reference sequence). Between the trimmed V and J ends, which lost 1 base and 4 bases, there was a span of 13 bases. CDR3 length: 15 amino acids. The CDR3 sequence: CASSLDPRTATEAFF. CDR3 bases: TGTGCCAGCAGCTTAGACCCAAGGACAGCCACTGAAGCTTTCTTT.

This chain uses TRBV11-3 with TRBJ1-1; D possibly corresponds to TRBD1 (5 bases). Germline assignment: CDR1 SGHNT and CDR2 YENEEA. This CDR3 spans 14 amino acids. The V gene lost 3 bases and the J gene lost 0 bases, with 8 bases spanning the gap. CDR3 nucleotides: TGTGCCAGCAGCTTTTCGGGGCTGAACACTGAAGCTTTCTTT. Encoded protein: CASSFSGLNTEAFF. The variable domain in full, completed from reference TRBV11-3 and TRBJ1-1, reads EAGVVQSPRYKIIEKKQPVAFWCNPISGHNTLYWYLQNLGQGPELLIRYENEEAVDDSQLPKDRFSAERLKGVDSTLKIQPAELGDSAVYLCASSFSGLNTEAFFGQGTRLTVV.

The rearrangement joins TRBV7-8 to TRBJ2-5; perhaps TRBD2 as D (6 bases). V lost 1 base and J lost 5, with 11 bases in between. Germline assignment: CDR1 SGHVS and CDR2 FQNEAQ. CDR3 length: 14 amino acids. The CDR3 DNA is TGTGCCAGCAGCTTAGTCACTAGCCGGGAGACCCAGTACTTC. Its protein is CASSLVTSRETQYF.

The V call is TRBV4-2, the J call TRBJ2-7; no clear D gene. Germline CDR1 and CDR2: LGHNA and YNFKEQ. The CDR3 has 15 amino acids. Trimming stripped 0 bases from V and 2 bases from J, with 11 bases between. CDR3 sequence: CASSQDSRPTYEQYF. In DNA form, the CDR3 reads TGTGCCAGCAGCCAAGATTCCAGGCCAACCTACGAGCAGTACTTC.

This rearrangement joins TRBV28 to TRBJ2-6; D is perhaps TRBD1 (6 bases). The CDR3 has 17 residues. From germline, CDR1 is MDHEN and CDR2 SYDVKM. The V and J ends lost 6 bases and 0 bases respectively, with 15 bases between them. CDR3 nucleotides: TGTGCCAGCAGCCCCGGGACATCCAGCTCTGGGGCCAACGTCCTGACTTTC. The encoded protein is CASSPGTSSSGANVLTF.